This T cell receptor beta chain emerged from a study of metastatic and nonmetastatic thyroid tumors. Across the study: Malignant thyroid and benign thyroid patients provided blood and tumor or nodule tissue whose repertoires were compared.

This CDR3 spans 15 amino acids. J was trimmed by 4 bases and V by 5 bases; bases with no gene match: 5. The V gene's germline CDR1 is MNHEY and CDR2 SVGEGT. TCRdb re-called the PCR reads through MiXCR. The sample comprises around 20,000 clones, about 14% of which are singletons, and around 36% rests with the top ten. Patients underwent thyroid surgery, and none had received any treatment before it. This clone was seen at least ten times. What it recognizes is unknown. Findings of the study overall: Malignant tumors reportedly showed significantly higher TCR beta diversity than benign nodules in both blood and tumor.

What was sequenced was blood. The gene calls are TRBV6-2 or TRBV6-3 and TRBJ2-1, with 10 bases fitting TRBD2. The TCR comes from a female donor with papillary thyroid cancer or a benign thyroid nodule (not recorded which). Some clones in this sample may be carry-over from other donors' samples. The CDR3: CASSGASGRYNEQFF. The DNA of the CDR3 is TGTGCCAGCAGTGGGGCTAGCGGGAGATACAATGAGCAGTTCTTC.